Below are 16 T cell receptor beta chains sequenced from a single sample in a study of T cells after yellow fever vaccination. From the 5' RACE reads, TCRdb called clonotypes with MiXCR, one entry per CDR3 protein. In the table there are 14,000 or so distinct CDR3 sequences, 6% to 8% of which are singletons. The sample in question was PBMCs, either bulk or a sorted T-cell subset (CD4+, CD8+, memory, or dextramer-sorted; not recorded which), obtained on the day of the yellow fever booster vaccination. The receptors come from a man aged 18 to 30 who received the YFV17D yellow fever vaccine.

This clonotype showed up many times. The V call is TRBV7-2, the J call TRBJ1-1; D is unclear. The length of the CDR3 is 17 residues. From germline, CDR1 is SGHTA and CDR2 FQGNSA. Trimming shortened V by 5 bases and J by 0 bases, and 19 bases separated the two germline ends. The CDR3 is CASSPGYTAYMNTEAFF. The CDR3 DNA is TGTGCCAGCAGCCCTGGATACACGGCCTATATGAACACTGAAGCTTTCTTT.

This clonotype was found many times. The chain's CDR3 is CASRPLIQGNYGYTF. DNA of the CDR3: TGCGCCAGCCGACCACTGATACAGGGGAACTATGGCTACACCTTC. V gene TRBV4-1 combines with J gene TRBJ1-2; 7 bases agree with TRBD1. In germline, CDR1 is MGHRA, CDR2 YSYEKL. This CDR3 region has 15 residues. The ends lost 8 bases at V and 2 bases at J; junction bases unmatched: 11.

By frequency in the sample, this clonotype is medium-sized. V and J are TRBV5-1 and TRBJ1-1, with a tentative D call TRBD1 (6 bases). The CDR3 runs 12 residues. V lost 4 bases, J lost 4 bases, and 8 bases lay in between. The germline V gene has CDR1 SGHRS and CDR2 YFSETQ. The CDR3 loop is CASSLRGTEAFF. CDR3 bases: TGCGCCAGCAGCCTCAGGGGCACTGAAGCTTTCTTT. The whole variable domain, filled in from reference TRBV5-1 and TRBJ1-1, reads KAGVTQTPRYLIKTRGQQVTLSCSPISGHRSVSWYQQTPGQGLQFLFEYFSETQRNKGNFPGRFSGRQFSNSRSEMNVSTLELGDSALYLCASSLRGTEAFFGQGTRLTVV.

In its sample, this clonotype is medium-sized. This chain uses TRBV5-1 with TRBJ2-7; D is unclear. Germline V gives CDR1 SGHRS, CDR2 YFSETQ. The CDR3 loop spans 13 amino acids. V lost 1 base to trimming and J lost 6 bases, with 11 bases between them. The CDR3 here is CASSLLSATEQYV. In nucleotides, the CDR3 is TGCGCCAGCAGCTTGCTAAGTGCTACCGAGCAGTACGTC.

This clonotype was picked up many times. This CDR3 reads CASSVDRSEAFF. CDR3 nucleotide sequence: TGTGCCAGCAGCGTTGACAGATCTGAAGCTTTCTTT. The chain links TRBV7-8 to TRBJ1-1; D is perhaps TRBD1 (5 bases). In germline, CDR1 is SGHVS, CDR2 FQNEAQ. CDR3 size: 12 residues. V was clipped by 5 bases and J by 6 bases, with 10 bases between them.

This clonotype was observed many times. The DNA for the CDR3 is TGCAGTGCTAGGCCCCGGGGTCTACCCCAAGAGACCCAGTACTTC. Amino acids: CSARPRGLPQETQYF. The chain links TRBV20-1 to TRBJ2-5, with D tentatively TRBD2 (5 bases). V shed 3 bases and J shed 1 base, with 15 bases lying between them. The CDR3 consists of 15 residues. The germline CDR1 and CDR2 sequences are DFQATT and SNEGSKA (reference sequence).

In its sample, this clonotype is medium-sized. The rearrangement uses TRBV20-1 and TRBJ1-2; TRBD1 aligns across 7 bases. The CDR3 contains 13 residues. CDR1 is DFQATT, CDR2 SNEGSKA, per germline (reference sequence). Trimming at V came to 5 bases and at J to 4 bases, leaving 7 bases not matched to a gene. The CDR3 nucleotides are TGCAGTGCTCGACGCGACAGGGTCTATGGCTACACCTTC. Protein: CSARRDRVYGYTF.

This clonotype occurred many times. The chain is built from TRBV6-5 and TRBJ1-3; D not resolved. The V and J ends lost 2 bases and 0 bases respectively, with 5 bases between them. CDR1 is MNHEY, CDR2 SVGAGI, per germline. This CDR3 contains 14 residues. In DNA, the CDR3 is TGTGCCAGCAGTTACAGGAGCTCTGGAAACACCATATATTTT. This encodes CASSYRSSGNTIYF.

This clonotype was picked up many times. V and J are TRBV2 and TRBJ2-3; D not resolved. The V end lost 4 bases, the J end lost 2 bases, and 10 bases lay between the germline ends. In germline, CDR1 is SNHLY, CDR2 FYNNEI. The CDR3 runs 14 residues. The CDR3 DNA sequence: TGTGCCAGCAGTGGTCTAGTTACCACAGATACGCAGTATTTT. Its protein is CASSGLVTTDTQYF.

By sample fraction, this clonotype is medium-sized. This sequence joins TRBV6-2 or TRBV6-3 and TRBJ1-5; possible D gene TRBD1, 6 bases. CDR1 is MNHEY, CDR2 SVGEGT, per germline. Trimming removed 6 bases at V and 4 bases at J, with 16 bases between. This CDR3 region has 15 residues. The CDR3 nucleotides read TGTGCCAGCAGGGGGTCGGGGGGCAGTAATCAGCCCCAGCATTTT. This gives the protein CASRGSGGSNQPQHF.

This clonotype was picked up many times. The V and J genes are TRBV7-2 and TRBJ2-3; no clear D. This CDR3 contains 13 residues. V lost 4 bases to trimming and J lost 4 bases, with 9 bases between them. Germline loops: CDR1 SGHTA, CDR2 FQGNSA. The CDR3 bases are TGTGCCAGCAGCTCGGGCCCTCCAGATACGCAGTATTTT. Translating gives CASSSGPPDTQYF.

In its sample, this clonotype was seen many times. The rearrangement uses TRBV7-2 and TRBJ2-7; TRBD2 matches at 7 bases. The junction had 9 bases not matched to a gene; V was cut back by 1 base and J by 3 bases. Germline values: CDR1 SGHTA, CDR2 FQGNSA. CDR3 size: 16 residues. DNA for the CDR3: TGTGCCAGCAGCTTAGGGGGGAGCGGGGCCCTCTACGAGCAGTACTTC. Amino acid sequence: CASSLGGSGALYEQYF.

This clonotype was observed many times. The chain has TRBV20-1 and TRBJ1-5; 9 positions agree with TRBD1. V shed 6 bases, J shed 0 bases, and the junction held 9 bases outside the gene matches. Germline V gene lookup returns CDR1 DFQATT and CDR2 SNEGSKA (reference sequence). The CDR3 contains 16 residues. The CDR3 loop is CSAAETGGISNQPQHF. In DNA form, the CDR3 reads TGCAGTGCGGCTGAGACAGGGGGGATTAGCAATCAGCCCCAGCATTTT.

This clonotype has only a few counts. The junction and the germline gene differ at one end; a read error may be behind it. The chain links TRBV2 to TRBJ2-2; TRBD2 aligns across 7 bases. The CDR3 loop spans 16 amino acids. CDR1 and CDR2 (germline): SNHLY, FYNNEI. The CDR3 loop reads CASSRSSGANSGELFF. The DNA of the CDR3 is TGTGCCAGCAGTCGCTCTAGCGGAGCGAACTCCGGGGAGCTGTTTTTT.

This clonotype was seen many times. The chain has TRBV5-4 and TRBJ2-3, with D possibly being TRBD2 (5 bases). Germline V gene lookup returns CDR1 SGHNT and CDR2 YYREEE (reference sequence). V lost 4 bases to trimming and J lost 0 bases, with 9 bases between them. The CDR3 has 14 amino acids. The CDR3 coding sequence is TGTGCCAGCAGCCGGGCGGGCAGCACAGATACGCAGTATTTT. Translating gives CASSRAGSTDTQYF.

This sequence joins TRBV2 and TRBJ2-5; the match to TRBD2 covers 8 bases. The CDR3 is 13 residues long. Trimming at V came to 1 base and at J to 5 bases, leaving 0 bases not matched to a gene. Germline V lookup: CDR1 SNHLY, CDR2 FYNNEI. CDR3 sequence (DNA): TGTGCCAGCAGTGAAGAGCGGGGGGAGACCCAGTACTTC. It encodes CASSEERGETQYF.